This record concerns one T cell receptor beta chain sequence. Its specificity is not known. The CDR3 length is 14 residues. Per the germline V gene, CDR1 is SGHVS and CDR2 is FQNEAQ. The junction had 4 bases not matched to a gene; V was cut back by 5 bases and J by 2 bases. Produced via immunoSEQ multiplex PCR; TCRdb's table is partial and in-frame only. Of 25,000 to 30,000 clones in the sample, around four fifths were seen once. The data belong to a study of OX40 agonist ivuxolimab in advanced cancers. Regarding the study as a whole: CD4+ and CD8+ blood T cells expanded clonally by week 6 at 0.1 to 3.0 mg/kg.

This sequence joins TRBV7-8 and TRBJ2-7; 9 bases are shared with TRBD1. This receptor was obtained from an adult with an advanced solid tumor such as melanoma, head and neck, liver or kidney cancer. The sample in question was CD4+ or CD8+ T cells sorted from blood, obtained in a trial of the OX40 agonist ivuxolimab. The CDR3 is CASSRDRVTYEQYF. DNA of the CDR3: TGTGCCAGCAGCCGGGACAGGGTGACCTACGAGCAGTACTTC.